This T cell receptor (beta chain) was recorded in a study of identical twins. Template switching added a universal primer binding site, and final cDNA carried unique molecular identifiers. TCRdb re-derived calls from the 5' RACE reads in MiXCR, one entry per CDR3 protein. The sample includes roughly 250,000 distinct CDR3 sequences, over 13% seen only once; the top ten take 8.5% to 10%. V lost 5 bases, J lost 2 bases, and 16 bases lay in between. The CDR3 is 15 amino acids. Per the germline V gene, CDR1 is LNHDA and CDR2 is SQIVND (reference sequence). The TCR was taken from a woman younger than 35 in good health. The J gene is TRBJ2-7, the V gene TRBV19; the D gene could be TRBD1 or TRBD2 (5 bases each). Sequencing used memory (CD45RO+) T cells sorted from blood. The CDR3 sequence: CASSAVGTSTYEQYF. Written as DNA, the CDR3 is TGTGCCAGTAGTGCAGTCGGGACGTCAACCTACGAGCAGTACTTC.